This TCR beta chain was observed in a study of T cell repertoires in cytomegalovirus infection. TCRdb reanalysed the reads using MiXCR and keeps one entry per CDR3 protein. This table has more than 400,000 distinct CDR3 sequences, less than 30% appearing once. In its sample, this clonotype was seen many times. The clonotype was recovered from a human donor in good health (CMV status not recorded). Some clones in this sample may be carry-over from other donors' samples. The sequenced sample was PBMCs.

CDR3: CASSLGLYNEQFF. CDR3 in DNA: TGTGCCAGCAGCTTAGGCTTATACAATGAGCAGTTCTTC. The rearrangement uses TRBV7-2 and TRBJ2-1; D gene unclear. CDR3 length equals 13 residues. Germline values: CDR1 SGHTA, CDR2 FQGNSA. V lost 1 base to trimming and J lost 4 bases, with 5 bases between them.